The 6 T cell receptor beta chains below come from one sample, sequenced in a study of shared T cell receptors in the human thymus. Libraries were prepared by immunoSEQ multiplex PCR; TCRdb keeps only in-frame clonotypes and omits some of them. This sample has 630,000 or so clones, with 80% to 90% found just once. This sample was shared with a second study, whose subject was human thymus T cells.

The sequencing input was thymocytes. The receptors derive from a boy less than two years old with a congenital heart defect.

The rearrangement joins TRBV27 to TRBJ1-2; D gene uncertain. The CDR3 consists of 14 residues. Germline CDR1 and CDR2: MNHEY and SMNVEV (reference sequence). Trimming left V 4 bases short and J 3 bases short, with 12 bases between. The CDR3 nucleotides read TGTGCCAGCAGTTCCTTAAACTCGGACTATGGCTACACCTTC. It specifies CASSSLNSDYGYTF.

The rearrangement links TRBV5-1 to TRBJ2-1, with 9 bases aligning to TRBD2. Germline lookup yields CDR1 SGHRS and CDR2 YFSETQ. The CDR3 length is 15 residues. V lost 4 bases and J lost 4; bases outside the gene matches: 6. CDR3 amino acids: CASSTGLAVYNEQFF. The CDR3 DNA reads as TGCGCCAGCAGCACGGGACTAGCAGTTTACAATGAGCAGTTCTTC.

The chain couples TRBV7-3 to TRBJ2-2, with D possibly being TRBD2 (6 bases). V was cut by 4 bases and J by 6 bases, with 15 bases left in between. The CDR3 covers 15 residues. Germline lookup yields CDR1 SGHTA and CDR2 FQGTGA. The CDR3 is CASSSPGDRAGELFF. The DNA of the CDR3 is TGTGCCAGCAGCTCCCCGGGGGATCGCGCCGGGGAGCTGTTTTTT.

This sequence joins TRBV18 and TRBJ2-7; D remains unclear. V dropped 5 bases and J dropped 3 bases, with 17 bases sitting between them. The CDR3 runs 15 residues. CDR1 KGHSH and CDR2 LQKENI come from the germline V gene. The CDR3 DNA is TGTGCCAGCTCATACACACTAACCGGGTACTACGAGCAGTACTTC. It yields the protein CASSYTLTGYYEQYF.

The chain employs TRBV15 and TRBJ2-7; TRBD1 might be the D (5 bases). CDR1 and CDR2 from the germline V gene are LNHNV and YYDKDF (reference sequence). This CDR3 spans 15 amino acids. Trimming removed 4 bases from V and 6 bases from J, with 19 bases in between. The CDR3 bases are TGTGCCACCAGCATAACACAGGAGCCTACGCTCGAGCAGTACTTC. Protein sequence: CATSITQEPTLEQYF.

CDR3 nucleotide sequence: TGTGCCAGCAGTTTGCACAGGGGGCTCGAGACCCAGTACTTC. Translation gives CASSLHRGLETQYF. The gene calls are TRBV28 and TRBJ2-5, with 9 nucleotides matching TRBD1. The CDR3 runs 14 residues. The germline V gene encodes CDR1 MDHEN and CDR2 SYDVKM. V was clipped by 3 bases and J by 5 bases; unmatched bases: 4.